Presented here are 10 T cell receptor beta chains from one specimen sequenced in a study of post-analysis software for immune sequencing data. The study, taken as a whole, reports: Patients had higher frequencies than controls of about five TRBV segments, including TRBV5-6, TRBV5-1 and TRBV20-1.

These receptors have no known antigen. Unique-molecular-identifier-tagged TCR beta cDNA libraries were used. One entry per CDR3 protein, called by TCRdb with MiXCR from the PCR reads. The sample contains about 500,000 distinct CDR3 sequences, approximately 45% of which appear only once. The sample comprised blood. All receptors come from a girl aged 10-17 years with multiple sclerosis.

The gene calls are TRBV27 and TRBJ2-7; no reliable D call. The CDR3 runs to 14 residues. The ends were cut back, 1 base at V and 3 bases at J, with 10 bases in the middle. The V gene's germline CDR1 is MNHEY and CDR2 SMNVEV (reference sequence). CDR3 DNA: TGTGCCAGCAGTTTATTCGCTGGGAACTACGAGCAGTACTTC. As protein: CASSLFAGNYEQYF.

Regarding this clonotype: Germline is not matched at one junction end, which may reflect a read error. V and J are TRBV12-3 or TRBV12-4 and TRBJ2-3; 7 bases are a match to TRBD2. The CDR3 loop spans 16 amino acids. DNA for the CDR3: TGTGCCAGCAGTTTATCTTCGGGGGGACTCACAGATACACAGTATTTT. Its translation is CASSLSSGGLTDTQYF.

The chain links TRBV29-1 to TRBJ2-1, with 7 bases that match TRBD2. Looked up from germline, CDR1 is SQVTM and CDR2 is ANQGSEA. The CDR3 has 14 amino acids. J lost 7 bases, V lost 4 bases, and 10 bases had no gene match. The CDR3 nucleotides read TGCAGCGTTGGAAGCCTTCTAGCGGTGAATGAGCAGTTCTTC. Its translation is CSVGSLLAVNEQFF.

This clonotype was picked up a small number of times. This chain connects TRBV20-1 to TRBJ2-5; possibly TRBD2 for D (6 bases). The CDR3 extends over 13 amino acids. V was cut by 6 bases and J by 6 bases, with 17 bases left in between. Germline lookup yields CDR1 DFQATT and CDR2 SNEGSKA (reference sequence). The DNA for the CDR3 is TGCAGTGCCCCGCGGCCCGCGGGGAAGACCCAGTACTTC. It encodes CSAPRPAGKTQYF.

This clonotype was seen a few times. This chain connects TRBV5-1 to TRBJ1-1, with TRBD1 identical over 8 bases. The length of the CDR3 is 15 residues. The germline CDR1 and CDR2 sequences are SGHRS and YFSETQ. The ends lost 1 base at V and 7 bases at J; junction bases unmatched: 9. In DNA form, the CDR3 reads TGCGCCAGCAGCTTGCAGGACAGGGCGATGGATGAAGCTTTCTTT. Amino acids: CASSLQDRAMDEAFF.

V is TRBV7-3 and J is TRBJ2-3, with 7 bases that match TRBD2. Germline V gives CDR1 SGHTA, CDR2 FQGTGA. The J segment lost 5 bases and the V segment lost 5 bases, leaving 4 bases of the junction unmatched. The CDR3 length is 13 residues. CDR3 nucleotides: TGTGCCAGCAGCGGGAGGGCCGGAGATACGCAGTATTTT. As protein: CASSGRAGDTQYF. Complete variable domain (other parts from reference TRBV7-3 and TRBJ2-3): GAGVSQTPSNKVTEKGKYVELRCDPISGHTALYWYRQSLGQGPEFLIYFQGTGAADDSGLPNDRFFAVRPEGSVSTLKIQRTERGDSAVYLCASSGRAGDTQYFGPGTRLTVL.

The chain recombines TRBV15 with TRBJ2-1; maybe TRBD2 (6 bases). Trimming pared 0 bases from V and 9 bases from J, leaving 18 bases between. The CDR3 extends over 16 amino acids. Germline lookup yields CDR1 LNHNV and CDR2 YYDKDF (reference sequence). CDR3 region: CATSRDSGRDGGEQFF. The CDR3 DNA sequence: TGTGCCACCAGCAGAGATTCCGGGCGGGACGGTGGTGAGCAGTTCTTC.

The V and J genes are TRBV29-1 and TRBJ2-1; D call uncertain. Trimming cost V 7 bases and J 0 bases, with 13 bases left between them. Germline lookup yields CDR1 SQVTM and CDR2 ANQGSEA. There are 14 residues in the CDR3. DNA of the CDR3: TGCAGCGCTATAGCTTCGGGCTCCTACAATGAGCAGTTCTTC. This encodes CSAIASGSYNEQFF.

This clonotype was seen more than once but under ten times. The chain combines TRBV5-1 with TRBJ2-5, with D perhaps matching TRBD1 or TRBD2 (5 bases each). The CDR3 is 16 amino acids. The V end was cut by 0 bases, the J end by 1 base, with 13 bases between. Germline CDR1 SGHRS, CDR2 YFSETQ. The CDR3 DNA sequence: TGCGCCAGCAGCTTGGCCTCGGGACCGATCCAAGAGACCCAGTACTTC. Protein product: CASSLASGPIQETQYF.

The sample holds a few counts of this clonotype. The chain employs TRBV6-2 or TRBV6-3 and TRBJ2-1; D is possibly TRBD2 (5 bases). Trimming shortened V by 6 bases and J by 10 bases, and 34 bases separated the two germline ends. Germline V lookup: CDR1 MNHEY, CDR2 SVGEGT. The CDR3 has 19 residues. CDR3 amino acids: CASSLFSPLGLATYREQFF. DNA for the CDR3: TGTGCCAGCAGCCTATTCTCACCCCTAGGGCTAGCTACTTATCGGGAGCAGTTCTTC.